Listed here are 9 T cell receptor beta chains from one sample, sequenced in a study of human T cells and chemical hapten exposure. Using its own MiXCR run on the RACE reads, TCRdb lists one record per CDR3 protein. The sample yields 25,000 to 30,000 distinct CDR3 sequences, over 9% seen once. Regarding time point: patch test 2, 6 weeks after DPC sensitization. Specified treatment: therapeutic diphenylcyclopropenone sensitization with weekly scalp DPC. The sample here was whole blood, taken in connection with sensitization to the hapten diphenylcyclopropenone (DPC). These receptors were collected from a man between 25 and 39 years old with alopecia areata. Some clones in this sample may be carry-over from other donors' samples.

About this clonotype itself: A much larger clone lies one base from this, so it may be a read error. The gene calls are TRBV3-1 and TRBJ1-2; the D gene is possibly TRBD1 (5 bases). V was trimmed by 6 bases and J by 6 bases, leaving 14 bases between them. The CDR3 spans 13 residues. Looked up from germline, CDR1 is LGHDT and CDR2 is YNNKEL (reference sequence). CDR3 DNA: TGTGCCAGCAGAAATCAGGGAAGTAATGGCTACACCTTC. Amino acid sequence: CASRNQGSNGYTF.

This chain connects TRBV24-1 to TRBJ2-3; unclear D gene. This CDR3 contains 13 residues. The V gene lost 3 bases and the J gene lost 3 bases, with 6 bases spanning the gap. Germline V gene sequence: CDR1 KGHDR, CDR2 SFDVKD. CDR3 residues: CATSDPVTDTQYF. CDR3 sequence (DNA): TGTGCCACCAGTGATCCAGTGACAGATACGCAGTATTTT.

This clonotype was detected many times. This chain links TRBV7-2 with TRBJ1-1; D possibly corresponds to TRBD1 (6 bases). Germline V lookup: CDR1 SGHTA, CDR2 FQGNSA. Trimming removed 4 bases at V and 5 bases at J, with 17 bases between. The CDR3 loop spans 15 amino acids. The CDR3 is CASSSTGHLRTEAFF. The CDR3 nucleotides read TGTGCCAGCAGCTCCACGGGACACCTGAGGACTGAAGCTTTCTTT.

Only a few counts were recorded for this clonotype. This CDR3 reads CSGVGTDYEQYF. CDR3 DNA sequence: TGCAGCGGCGTGGGGACAGATTACGAGCAGTACTTC. The chain couples TRBV29-1 to TRBJ2-7; 7 positions agree with TRBD1. The V segment lost 7 bases and the J segment 4 bases; nucleotides outside the gene matches: 7. This CDR3 spans 12 amino acids. CDR1 SQVTM and CDR2 ANQGSEA come from the germline V gene.

The sample holds a few counts of this clonotype. This chain uses TRBV6-2 or TRBV6-3 with TRBJ2-7; D may be TRBD2 (6 bases). From germline, CDR1 is MNHEY and CDR2 SVGEGT. V was pared by 9 bases and J by 4 bases, with 16 bases between. The CDR3 is made up of 13 amino acids. For the CDR3, the DNA is TGTGCCAGTCGGACTGTTGGGGGGTACGAGCAGTACTTC. Translated: CASRTVGGYEQYF.

This clonotype was seen repeatedly, ten times or more. The chain combines TRBV18 with TRBJ2-7, with no clear D. CDR1 KGHSH and CDR2 LQKENI come from the germline V gene. The length of the CDR3 is 12 residues. Trimming cost V 3 bases and J 1 base, with 4 bases left between them. CDR3 region: CASSPASYEQYF. In nucleotides, the CDR3 is TGTGCCAGCTCACCTGCATCCTACGAGCAGTACTTC.

This chain uses TRBV20-1 with TRBJ1-4; D is undetermined. Germline V gives CDR1 DFQATT, CDR2 SNEGSKA (reference sequence). The V end was cut by 0 bases, the J end by 10 bases, with 15 bases between. The CDR3 covers 14 residues. CDR3 protein: CSAREAGHVGKLFF. The CDR3 coding sequence is TGCAGTGCTAGAGAGGCTGGCCACGTTGGAAAACTGTTTTTT.

In this sample, this clonotype turned up a few times. The V and J genes are TRBV7-9 and TRBJ2-3; tentatively, D is TRBD2 (7 bases). The V end lost 6 bases, the J end lost 5 bases, and 15 bases lay between the germline ends. The CDR3 has 14 residues. Germline V gives CDR1 SEHNR, CDR2 FQNEAQ (reference sequence). CDR3 in DNA: TGTGCCAGCAGAAAAGAGGGAGGGGGAGATACGCAGTATTTT. Its translation: CASRKEGGGDTQYF.

This clonotype was seen ten or more times. The V call is TRBV20-1, the J call TRBJ2-3, with D tentatively TRBD1 (6 bases). Germline V gene sequence: CDR1 DFQATT, CDR2 SNEGSKA (reference sequence). V was trimmed by 5 bases and J by 0 bases, leaving 15 bases between them. The CDR3 length is 15 residues. CDR3 in DNA: TGCAGTGCTTTTTACAGGGAAACTAGCACAGATACGCAGTATTTT. Protein sequence: CSAFYRETSTDTQYF.